Below, 12 T cell receptor beta chains from the same sample are listed, as sequenced in a study of blood T cell repertoires in COVID-19. Only in-frame clones appear in the TCRdb table, and some are missing; sequencing was by immunoSEQ multiplex PCR. The data hold about 210,000 clones, with 86% observed a single time. The specimen was PBMCs or T cells enriched from blood (not recorded which). The receptors originated from a middle-aged woman with acute COVID-19.

The count of this clone is one. The chain links TRBV11-2 to TRBJ1-1, with 8 bases that match TRBD1. CDR3 length equals 16 residues. Trimming removed 5 bases from V and 1 base from J; junction bases left unmatched: 9. CDR1 and CDR2 from the germline V gene are SGHAT and FQNNGV. The CDR3 DNA reads TGTGCCAGCAGCACCCGGACAGGGCTGACGAACACTGAAGCTTTCTTT. It specifies CASSTRTGLTNTEAFF.

The rearrangement uses TRBV25-1 and TRBJ1-2, with unresolved D. This CDR3 spans 14 amino acids. V lost 6 bases, J lost 0 bases, and 11 bases lay in between. Germline V gene lookup returns CDR1 MGHDK and CDR2 SYGVNS. DNA of the CDR3: TGTGCCAGCAGCCGGGAAGGCTCTAACTATGGCTACACCTTC. Translation gives CASSREGSNYGYTF.

The genes are TRBV28 and TRBJ1-2; 10 positions match TRBD1. CDR1 is MDHEN and CDR2 is SYDVKM in the germline V gene. With 2 bases clipped from V and 5 bases from J, the junction kept 5 bases outside the gene matches. The CDR3 is made up of 15 amino acids. CDR3 loop: CASSLNGQGGYGYTF. In DNA, the CDR3 is TGTGCCAGCAGTTTAAATGGACAGGGGGGGTATGGCTACACCTTC.

The V and J genes are TRBV6-5 and TRBJ2-5; the D gene is possibly TRBD2 (5 bases). V lost 2 bases and J lost 2, with 9 bases in between. The CDR3 runs to 14 residues. Germline CDR1 and CDR2: MNHEY and SVGAGI. CDR3 nucleotide sequence: TGTGCCAGCAGTTACGGAGGAAGGCAAGAGACCCAGTACTTC. Translating it yields CASSYGGRQETQYF.

The rearrangement joins TRBV18 to TRBJ1-4, with TRBD1 matching over 7 bases. CDR1 and CDR2 from the germline V gene are KGHSH and LQKENI. The CDR3 covers 15 residues. V was clipped by 6 bases and J by 3 bases; unmatched bases: 7. In DNA, the CDR3 is TGTGCCAGCTCGCCTGACAGGGCCCCTAATGAAAAACTGTTTTTT. This gives the protein CASSPDRAPNEKLFF.

This clone appeared once. The chain employs TRBV19 and TRBJ2-7; perhaps TRBD1 as D (5 bases). V gave up 4 bases and J gave up 3 bases, with 19 bases separating them. This CDR3 comprises 16 residues. Germline CDR1 and CDR2: LNHDA and SQIVND (reference sequence). The CDR3 region is CASSSPLGELNYEQYF. DNA for the CDR3: TGTGCCAGTAGTAGCCCCCTAGGGGAATTAAACTACGAGCAGTACTTC.

The rearrangement uses TRBV19 and TRBJ2-2; 7 bases map to TRBD1. Losses at the gene ends were 7 bases for V and 5 bases for J; bases not matched to a gene: 10. Per germline, CDR1 LNHDA and CDR2 SQIVND (reference sequence). CDR3 length: 15 residues. CDR3 bases: TGTGCCAGTACTTCACAGGGGTTAGTTACCGGGGAGCTGTTTTTT. Encoded protein: CASTSQGLVTGELFF. Full variable domain (missing parts from reference TRBV19 and TRBJ2-2): DGGITQSPKYLFRKEGQNVTLSCEQNLNHDAMYWYRQDPGQGLRLIYYSQIVNDFQKGDIAEGYSVSREKKESFPLTVTSAQKNPTAFYLCASTSQGLVTGELFFGEGSRLTVL.

The chain combines TRBV21-1 with TRBJ2-7; TRBD2 reflects the table's D call only, with no check against the DNA. TRBV21-1 is marked as a pseudogene. The CDR3 loop spans 17 amino acids. CDR3 sequence (DNA): TGTGCCAGCAGCAAAGTCCCCCGGCGGGGGAGCTCCTACGAGCAGTACTTC. This codes for CASSKVPRRGSSYEQYF.

V gene TRBV27 combines with J gene TRBJ2-1; D might be TRBD2 (6 bases). Germline V CDR1 and CDR2: MNHEY, SMNVEV (reference sequence). With 6 bases removed from V and 5 bases from J, the gap between germline ends came to 11 bases. This CDR3 comprises 13 residues. The CDR3 is CASSRGGNNEQFF. The CDR3 bases are TGTGCCAGCAGCCGTGGGGGGAACAATGAGCAGTTCTTC.

V is TRBV7-3 and J is TRBJ1-4; D may be TRBD1 (5 bases). Germline CDR1 reads SGHTA; CDR2 reads FQGTGA. Trimming left V 5 bases short and J 3 bases short, with 10 bases between. The length of the CDR3 is 14 residues. The CDR3, as DNA: TGTGCCAGCAGCCCGGGGGGGGCTAATGAAAAACTGTTTTTT. This encodes CASSPGGANEKLFF.

The J gene is TRBJ2-1, the V gene TRBV11-3; TRBD1 is a possible D gene (6 bases). Germline CDR1 reads SGHNT; CDR2 reads YENEEA. The CDR3 covers 18 residues. Between the trimmed V and J ends, which lost 6 bases and 2 bases, there was a span of 23 bases. DNA of the CDR3: TGTGCCAGCAGGGAAGGTCGCAGGGGTATCCCGGCCTACAATGAGCAGTTCTTC. Amino acids: CASREGRRGIPAYNEQFF.

This clone was observed once. The CDR3 loop is CASSEQEDTEAFF. The CDR3, as DNA: TGTGCCAGCAGTGAACAGGAGGACACTGAAGCTTTCTTT. The chain uses TRBV2 and TRBJ1-1, with D uncertain. The ends were cut back, 2 bases at V and 3 bases at J, with 7 bases in the middle. Germline assignment: CDR1 SNHLY and CDR2 FYNNEI. The CDR3 extends over 13 amino acids. The variable domain in full, with the rest retrieved from reference TRBV2 and TRBJ1-1, is EPEVTQTPSHQVTQMGQEVILRCVPISNHLYFYWYRQILGQKVEFLVSFYNNEISEKSEIFDDQFSVERPDGSNFTLKIRSTKLEDSAMYFCASSEQEDTEAFFGQGTRLTVV.